Each of the 23 T cell receptor beta chains below was sequenced from the same sample in a study of post-analysis software for immune sequencing data. General study results and limits: Relative to controls, patients had 4 or 5 TRBV segments at higher frequency, with TRBV5-6, TRBV5-1 and TRBV20-1 among these.

Their target antigens are unknown. Unique molecular identifiers had been added to the TCR beta cDNA libraries. Each CDR3 protein gets one entry after TCRdb re-called the PCR reads with MiXCR. This table has 800,000 to 950,000 distinct CDR3 sequences, about 57% appearing once. Material for sequencing was blood. These receptors came from a girl between 5 and 17 years old with multiple sclerosis.

This clonotype was counted a few times. This chain uses TRBV30 with TRBJ2-4, with D unclear. This CDR3 contains 13 residues. V was shortened by 0 bases and J by 1 base, with 4 bases between the two germline ends. The germline V gene has CDR1 GTSNPN and CDR2 SVGIG (reference sequence). Here the CDR3 reads CAWSVWAKNIQYF. For the CDR3, the DNA is TGTGCCTGGAGTGTCTGGGCCAAAAACATTCAGTACTTC.

This clonotype was seen a handful of times. V and J are TRBV20-1 and TRBJ2-5, with D possibly called TRBD1 or TRBD2 (5 bases each). The DNA matches TRBJ2-7 better at its end, which makes the J call doubtful. This CDR3 region has 12 residues. CDR1 and CDR2 from the germline V gene are DFQATT and SNEGSKA (reference sequence). DNA of the CDR3: TGCAGTGCCCTCCTCGGGGCCCACGAGCAGTACTTC. Protein: CSALLGAHEQYF.

The chain combines TRBV5-1 with TRBJ2-1; 9 bases match TRBD2. This CDR3 is built from 13 residues. V dropped 6 bases and J dropped 11; count of bases not matched to a gene: 9. Looked up from germline, CDR1 is SGHRS and CDR2 is YFSETQ. The CDR3 is CASNEAGGAQQFF. CDR3 nucleotides: TGCGCCAGCAACGAGGCGGGAGGGGCTCAGCAGTTCTTC.

The CDR3 sequence: CASTGQGMEETQYF. CDR3 nucleotides: TGTGCCAGCACGGGACAGGGTATGGAAGAGACCCAGTACTTC. V is TRBV12-3 or TRBV12-4 and J is TRBJ2-5; 9 bases are shared with TRBD1. V was clipped by 7 bases and J by 3 bases; unmatched bases: 6. The CDR3 is 14 residues long.

The rearrangement uses TRBV30 and TRBJ1-5; D not resolved. V was pared by 3 bases and J by 4 bases, with 10 bases between. The CDR3 runs 13 residues. Germline CDR1 is GTSNPN and CDR2 is SVGIG (reference sequence). CDR3 sequence (DNA): TGTGCCTGGAGGGGAAGGGAAAATCAGCCCCAGCATTTT. This codes for CAWRGRENQPQHF.

The CDR3 region has the DNA TGTGCCAGCAGCTTCGGGGGCCTCACTCACACAGATACGCAGTATTTT. Translated: CASSFGGLTHTDTQYF. The V call is TRBV7-9, the J call TRBJ2-3; either TRBD1 or TRBD2 may fit D (6 bases each). Germline CDR1 reads SEHNR; CDR2 reads FQNEAQ (reference sequence). With 3 bases removed from V and 2 bases from J, the gap between germline ends came to 15 bases. There are 16 residues in the CDR3.

This clonotype was counted a few times. The chain carries TRBV15 and TRBJ2-1; 10 nucleotides agree with TRBD2. Germline CDR1 is LNHNV and CDR2 is YYDKDF (reference sequence). CDR3 length: 15 amino acids. The junction had 11 bases not matched to a gene; V was cut back by 0 bases and J by 15 bases. The DNA of the CDR3 is TGTGCCACCAGCAGAGATCCGCTAGCGGGAGCCCTCGGGTTCTTC. Translated, it gives CATSRDPLAGALGFF. Complete variable domain (other parts from reference TRBV15 and TRBJ2-1): DAMVIQNPRYQVTQFGKPVTLSCSQTLNHNVMYWYQQKSSQAPKLLFHYYDKDFNNEADTPDNFQSRRPNTSFCFLDIRSPGLGDTAMYLCATSRDPLAGALGFFGPGTRLTVL.

The chain is built from TRBV20-1 and TRBJ2-4; D remains ambiguous. The J call is uncertain, as TRBJ2-7 better fits the DNA end. Germline lookup yields CDR1 DFQATT and CDR2 SNEGSKA (reference sequence). The CDR3 contains 12 residues. The CDR3 region has the DNA TGCAGTGCTAGTATCTTCACCTACGAGCAGTACTTC. Its protein product is CSASIFTYEQYF.

This clonotype has a count of ten or more. The chain joins TRBV18 to TRBJ1-5; D is ambiguous. Trimming took off 8 bases at V and 2 bases at J, with 7 bases between the two ends. CDR1 is KGHSH, CDR2 LQKENI, per germline. The CDR3 length is 12 residues. The CDR3 DNA follows: TGTGCCAGCAGTCCCGGCAATCAGCCCCAGCATTTT. This codes for CASSPGNQPQHF.

The rearrangement links TRBV7-6 to TRBJ2-4, with a possible D match to TRBD1 (5 bases). TRBJ2-7 matches the DNA end more closely, so the J call is doubtful. Germline V lookup: CDR1 SGHVS, CDR2 FNYEAQ. The CDR3 has 15 residues. CDR3 bases: TGTGCCAGCAGCTTAAGGGGTGGGCGTAGCTACGAGCAGTACTTC. Translation: CASSLRGGRSYEQYF.

This chain links TRBV7-2 with TRBJ1-2; D possibly corresponds to TRBD1 (6 bases). The V end lost 2 bases, the J end lost 5 bases, and 24 bases lay between the germline ends. The CDR3 contains 18 residues. CDR1 is SGHTA, CDR2 FQGNSA, per germline. The CDR3 nucleotides are TGTGCCAGCAGCTTATCGTCGGCAGGCACAGGGAGTGAATATGGCTACACCTTC. Encoded protein: CASSLSSAGTGSEYGYTF.

This clonotype was detected only a few times. The rearrangement uses TRBV6-4 and TRBJ2-5; D is perhaps TRBD2 (7 bases). This CDR3 has 15 residues. Germline-derived CDR1 and CDR2 are MRHNA and SNTAGT. Trimming stripped 3 bases from V and 4 bases from J, with 15 bases between. The CDR3: CASSEGKRDTETQYF. CDR3 DNA sequence: TGTGCCAGCAGTGAGGGAAAGCGGGACACAGAGACCCAGTACTTC.

The V gene is TRBV19, the J gene TRBJ2-3; D perhaps matches TRBD1 (5 bases). Germline assignment: CDR1 LNHDA and CDR2 SQIVND (reference sequence). Between the trimmed V and J ends, which lost 0 bases and 2 bases, there was a span of 15 bases. This CDR3 is 17 amino acids long. The CDR3 protein is CASSIDLARGATDTQYF. CDR3 bases: TGTGCCAGTAGTATAGATCTGGCCCGTGGGGCCACAGATACGCAGTATTTT.

CDR3 residues: CASSSNRGGETQYF. CDR3 DNA: TGTGCCAGCAGTTCAAACAGGGGGGGAGAGACCCAGTACTTC. The V gene is TRBV7-2, the J gene TRBJ2-5; D may be TRBD1 (8 bases). The CDR3 runs to 14 residues. Germline CDR1 is SGHTA and CDR2 is FQGNSA. V lost 6 bases and J 4 bases, leaving 15 bases between the germline ends.

The J gene is TRBJ1-2, the V gene TRBV7-8; no clear D gene. The CDR3 length is 15 residues. The ends were cut back, 5 bases at V and 3 bases at J, with 16 bases in the middle. The germline gives CDR1 SGHVS, CDR2 FQNEAQ. CDR3 region: CASSITRGGYYGYTF. DNA for the CDR3: TGTGCCAGCAGCATTACCAGAGGAGGGTACTATGGCTACACCTTC.

Of note for this clonotype: This may come from a read error, since a much larger clone is one base off. Written as DNA, the CDR3 is TGTGCCAGCAGCTTAGTACGGAGCTCTGGGGCCAACGTCCTGACTTTC. It translates to CASSLVRSSGANVLTF. The V gene is TRBV7-6, the J gene TRBJ2-6; D is undetermined. Trimming took 1 base from V and 0 from J, leaving 7 bases between them. The CDR3 sequence is 16 residues long. Germline CDR1 SGHVS, CDR2 FNYEAQ.

The chain recombines TRBV30 with TRBJ2-4; 11 bases agree with TRBD2. The CDR3 totals 13 residues. The germline CDR1 and CDR2 sequences are GTSNPN and SVGIG (reference sequence). The V gene end was trimmed by 5 bases and the J gene end by 8 bases; junction bases not matched to a gene: 5. The CDR3 loop reads CAWETSGSHIQYF. The CDR3 DNA is TGTGCCTGGGAAACTAGCGGGAGCCACATTCAGTACTTC.

The chain recombines TRBV5-1 with TRBJ2-3; D unresolved. The germline V and J ends were trimmed by 4 bases and 6 bases, with 12 bases remaining between them. CDR1 and CDR2 (germline): SGHRS, YFSETQ. CDR3 length: 13 amino acids. The CDR3 here is CASSVPGEDTQYF. The DNA for the CDR3 is TGCGCCAGCAGCGTACCCGGCGAGGATACGCAGTATTTT.

This chain connects TRBV10-3 to TRBJ2-4; maybe TRBD1 (6 bases). The J call is uncertain, as TRBJ2-5 better fits the DNA end. CDR1 ENHRY and CDR2 SYGVKD come from the germline V gene. The CDR3 runs to 16 residues. CDR3 sequence reads: CAISDQSWVEGGTQYF. CDR3 bases: TGTGCCATCAGTGACCAATCTTGGGTTGAAGGGGGGACCCAGTACTTC.

J is TRBJ2-1 and V is TRBV5-1, with TRBD1 matching 7 bases. CDR1 and CDR2 from the germline V gene are SGHRS and YFSETQ. With 4 bases clipped from V and 7 bases from J, the junction kept 5 bases outside the gene matches. This CDR3 is 13 amino acids long. The CDR3, as DNA: TGCGCCAGCAGCGCCGGGACAGCAAATGAGCAGTTCTTC. Translation gives CASSAGTANEQFF.

The genes are TRBV29-1 and TRBJ1-2; D is unclear. Trimming shortened V by 4 bases and J by 8 bases, and 14 bases separated the two germline ends. The CDR3 runs to 12 residues. Germline V gene sequence: CDR1 SQVTM, CDR2 ANQGSEA. The CDR3 is CSVGSAVGGYTF. The CDR3 nucleotides are TGCAGCGTTGGATCGGCCGTGGGCGGCTACACCTTC.

The V call is TRBV7-3, the J call TRBJ2-3; the D is unclear. V was clipped by 8 bases and J by 0 bases, with 9 bases between them. The germline V gene encodes CDR1 SGHTA and CDR2 FQGTGA. This CDR3 has 13 residues. The CDR3 is CASAETSTDTQYF. CDR3 coding DNA: TGTGCCAGCGCGGAGACTAGCACAGATACGCAGTATTTT. Full variable domain (outside the CDR3, taken from reference TRBV7-3 and TRBJ2-3): GAGVSQTPSNKVTEKGKYVELRCDPISGHTALYWYRQSLGQGPEFLIYFQGTGAADDSGLPNDRFFAVRPEGSVSTLKIQRTERGDSAVYLCASAETSTDTQYFGPGTRLTVL.

The chain couples TRBV2 to TRBJ2-1; D not resolved. This CDR3 is 13 amino acids long. V lost 2 bases and J 8 bases, leaving 10 bases between the germline ends. Germline loops: CDR1 SNHLY, CDR2 FYNNEI. For the CDR3, the DNA is TGTGCCAGCAGTGAAAGACAAAACCATGAGCAGTTCTTC. It yields the protein CASSERQNHEQFF.